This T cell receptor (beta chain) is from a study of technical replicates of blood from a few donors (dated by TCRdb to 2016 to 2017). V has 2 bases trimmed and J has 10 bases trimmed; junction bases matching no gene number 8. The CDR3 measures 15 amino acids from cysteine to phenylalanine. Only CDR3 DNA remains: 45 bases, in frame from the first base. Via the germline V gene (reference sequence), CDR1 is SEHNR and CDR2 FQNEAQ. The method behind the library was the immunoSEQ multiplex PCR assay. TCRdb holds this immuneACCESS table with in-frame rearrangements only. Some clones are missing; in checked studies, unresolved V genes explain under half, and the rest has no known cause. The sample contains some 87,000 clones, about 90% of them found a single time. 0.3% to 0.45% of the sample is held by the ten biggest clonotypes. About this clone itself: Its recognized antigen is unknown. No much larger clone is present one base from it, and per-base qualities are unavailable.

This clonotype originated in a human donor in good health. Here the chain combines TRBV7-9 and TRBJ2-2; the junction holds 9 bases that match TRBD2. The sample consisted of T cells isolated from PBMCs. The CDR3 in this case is CASSLRSSGIVELFF. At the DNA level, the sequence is TGTGCCAGCAGCTTAAGGTCTAGCGGGATTGTGGAGCTGTTTTTT.